The 2 T cell receptor beta chains presented below share a single source sample, sequenced in a study of human T cells and chemical hapten exposure. TCRdb recomputed calls from the RACE reads with MiXCR, one row per CDR3 protein. Here the sample spans over 35,000 distinct CDR3 sequences, approximately 4% being singletons. Documented time point: healthy volunteer bleed at 6 weeks. Total RNA was isolated from unfractionated whole blood. The sample comprised whole blood. The receptor set was obtained from a human donor in good health. Some clones in this sample may be carry-over from other donors' samples.

This clonotype was detected only a few times. This chain links TRBV3-1 with TRBJ1-1; D gene unclear. CDR3 length equals 16 residues. V was pared by 1 base and J by 1 base, with 13 bases between. Germline V CDR1 and CDR2: LGHDT, YNNKEL (reference sequence). The CDR3 DNA sequence: TGTGCCAGCAGCCAAGTCCCAGGAGTGGGGAACACTGAAGCTTTCTTT. Translating gives CASSQVPGVGNTEAFF.

This clonotype was counted at least ten times. The J gene is TRBJ2-3, the V gene TRBV6-5; 8 bases line up with TRBD2. The V segment lost 3 bases and the J segment 3 bases; nucleotides outside the gene matches: 5. CDR1 MNHEY and CDR2 SVGAGI come from the germline V gene. The CDR3 totals 15 residues. The CDR3 region has the DNA TGTGCCAGCAGTTATAAACTAGCGGAAACAGATACGCAGTATTTT. Protein sequence: CASSYKLAETDTQYF.